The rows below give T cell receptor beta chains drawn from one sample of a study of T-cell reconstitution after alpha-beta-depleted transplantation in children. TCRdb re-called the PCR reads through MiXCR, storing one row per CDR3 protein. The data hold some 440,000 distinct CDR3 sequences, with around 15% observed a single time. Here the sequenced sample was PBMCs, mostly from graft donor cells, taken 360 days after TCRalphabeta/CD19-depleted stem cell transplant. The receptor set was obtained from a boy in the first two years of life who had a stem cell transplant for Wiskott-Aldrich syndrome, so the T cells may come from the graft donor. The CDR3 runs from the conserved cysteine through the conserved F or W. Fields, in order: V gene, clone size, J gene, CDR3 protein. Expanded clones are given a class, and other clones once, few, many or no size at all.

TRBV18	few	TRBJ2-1	CASSPTSGRGNEQFF
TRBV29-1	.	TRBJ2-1	CSAFPVGSKGEQFF
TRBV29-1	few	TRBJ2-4	CSVVYPGTYIQYF
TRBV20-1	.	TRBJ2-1	CSARGRREFIYNEQFF
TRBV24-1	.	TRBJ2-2	CATSREANTGELFF
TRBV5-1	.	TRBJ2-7	CASSLVSGRAQGYEQYF
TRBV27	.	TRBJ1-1	CASSTGQGRKAFF
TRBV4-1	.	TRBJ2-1	CASSHRQPSSYNEQFF
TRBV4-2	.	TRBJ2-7	CASSQARDRGYEQYF
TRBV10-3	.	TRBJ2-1	CAISYGGAYNEQFF
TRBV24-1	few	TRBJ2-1	CATSDFGTSSEQFF
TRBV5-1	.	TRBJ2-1	CASSLRINYNEQFF
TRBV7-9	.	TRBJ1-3	CASSLAGQANTIYF
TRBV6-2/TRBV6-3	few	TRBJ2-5	CASVLPGGRQTQYF
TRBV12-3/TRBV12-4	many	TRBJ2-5	CASSLVPETQYF
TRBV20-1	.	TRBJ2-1	CSARGRALYNEQFF
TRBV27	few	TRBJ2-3	CASSADRVTNTQYF
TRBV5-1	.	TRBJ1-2	CASSFRTGRDNYGYTF
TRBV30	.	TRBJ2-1	CAWSVWSLLAGGLGYNEQFF
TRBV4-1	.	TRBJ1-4	CASSQGQRANEKLFF